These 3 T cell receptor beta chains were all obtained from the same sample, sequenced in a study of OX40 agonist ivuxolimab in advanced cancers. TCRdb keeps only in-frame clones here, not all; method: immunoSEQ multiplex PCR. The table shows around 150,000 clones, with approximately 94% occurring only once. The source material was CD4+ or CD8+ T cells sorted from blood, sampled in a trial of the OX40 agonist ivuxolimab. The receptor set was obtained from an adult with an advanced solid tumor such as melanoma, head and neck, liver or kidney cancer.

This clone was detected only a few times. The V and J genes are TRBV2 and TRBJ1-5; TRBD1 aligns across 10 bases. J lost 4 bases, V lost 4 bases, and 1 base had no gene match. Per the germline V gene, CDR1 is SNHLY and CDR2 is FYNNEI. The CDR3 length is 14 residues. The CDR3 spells CASSGTGGNQPQHF. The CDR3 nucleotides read TGTGCCAGCAGTGGGACAGGGGGTAATCAGCCCCAGCATTTT.

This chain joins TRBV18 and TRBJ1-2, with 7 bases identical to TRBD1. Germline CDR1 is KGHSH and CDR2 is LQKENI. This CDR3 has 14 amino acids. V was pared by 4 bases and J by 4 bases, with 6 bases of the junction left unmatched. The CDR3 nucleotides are TGTGCCAGCTCACTGCCCGACAGGGTCTATGGCTACACCTTC. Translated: CASSLPDRVYGYTF.

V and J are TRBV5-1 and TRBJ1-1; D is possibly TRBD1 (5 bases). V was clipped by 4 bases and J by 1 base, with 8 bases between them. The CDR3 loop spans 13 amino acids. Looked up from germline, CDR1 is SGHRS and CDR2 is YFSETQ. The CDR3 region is CASSVDRNTEAFF. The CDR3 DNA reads TGCGCCAGCAGCGTCGACAGGAACACTGAAGCTTTCTTT.